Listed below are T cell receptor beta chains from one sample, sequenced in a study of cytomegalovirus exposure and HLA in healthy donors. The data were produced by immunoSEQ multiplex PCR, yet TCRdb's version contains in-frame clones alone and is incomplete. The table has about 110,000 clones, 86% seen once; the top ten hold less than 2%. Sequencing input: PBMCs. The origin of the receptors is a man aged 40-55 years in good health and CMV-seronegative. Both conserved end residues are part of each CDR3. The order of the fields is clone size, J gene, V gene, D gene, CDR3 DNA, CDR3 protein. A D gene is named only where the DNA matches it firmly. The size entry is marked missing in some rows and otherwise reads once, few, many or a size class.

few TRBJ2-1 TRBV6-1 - TGTGCCAGCAGTGGAGGACAGGGAGGGTGGAATGAGCAGTTCTTC CASSGGQGGWNEQFF
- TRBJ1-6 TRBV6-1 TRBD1 TGTGCCAGCAGTGAAGTCCTTAACAGGGGATCGAGTTCACCCCTCCACTTT CASSEVLNRGSSSPLHF
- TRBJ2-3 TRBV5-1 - TGCGCCAGCAGCTTGGGAGATACCACAGATACGCAGTATTTT CASSLGDTTDTQYF
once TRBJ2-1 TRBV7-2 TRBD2 TGTGCCAGCAGCTTAAGCGGGGGGGGTTACAATGAGCAGTTCTTC CASSLSGGGYNEQFF
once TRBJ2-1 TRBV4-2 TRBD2 TGTGCCAGCAGCCAAGGAAATAGCGGGGGGCCTCCGTACAATGAGCAGTTCTTC CASSQGNSGGPPYNEQFF
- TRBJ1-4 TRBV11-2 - TGTGCCAGCAGCCCAGGGGTTACCGTCGCAACTAATGAAAAACTGTTTTTT CASSPGVTVATNEKLFF
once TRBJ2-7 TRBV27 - TGTGCCAGCACCCCAGACCGGGAAGGCACCTACGAGCAGTACTTC CASTPDREGTYEQYF
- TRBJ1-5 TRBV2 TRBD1 TGTGCCAGCAGGGGGGCAGGGGGCGGCAATCAGCCCCAGCATTTT CASRGAGGGNQPQHF
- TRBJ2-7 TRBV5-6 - TGTGCCAGCAGCTTGGCGCGTGAGCAGGTAGACTACGAGCAGTACTTC CASSLAREQVDYEQYF
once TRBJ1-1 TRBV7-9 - TGTGCCAGCAGCTTATCGTGGGGCAGATCGAACACTGAAGCTTTCTTT CASSLSWGRSNTEAFF
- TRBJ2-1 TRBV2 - TGTGCCAGCAGTGAAACTCAGCCCAGGTCACTCTTC CASSETQPRSLF
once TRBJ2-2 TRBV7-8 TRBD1 TGTGCCAGCAGCATTCGGACAGGGAACACCGGGGAGCTGTTTTTT CASSIRTGNTGELFF
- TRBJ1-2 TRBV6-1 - TGTGCCAGCAGTGAAGGGGGGGGTAGCTATGGCTACACCTTC CASSEGGGSYGYTF
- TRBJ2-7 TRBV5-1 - TGCGCCAGCAGCTCTCGGAGTTCCTACGAGCAGTACTTC CASSSRSSYEQYF
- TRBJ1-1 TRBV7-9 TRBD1 TGTGCCAGCAGTCAACAGGGGAGATACACTGAAGCTTTCTTT CASSQQGRYTEAFF
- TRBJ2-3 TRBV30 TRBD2 TGTGCCTGGGGCGCGGCGGGGGGTATCACAGATACGCAGTATTTT CAWGAAGGITDTQYF
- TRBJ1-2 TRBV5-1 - TGCGCCAGCAGCGTAGGGGACGGAGGGATCGATGGCTACACCTTC CASSVGDGGIDGYTF
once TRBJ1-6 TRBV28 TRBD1 TGTGCCAGCAGACAGGGGACAGGGAGCTCACCCCTCCACTTT CASRQGTGSSPLHF
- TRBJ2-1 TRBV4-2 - TGTGCCAGCAGCCAATCTGTATACAATGAGCAGTTCTTC CASSQSVYNEQFF
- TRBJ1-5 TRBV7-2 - TGTGCCAGCAGCCCCTGGGGCAGGCCGCAATTTCAGCCCCAGCATTTT CASSPWGRPQFQPQHF
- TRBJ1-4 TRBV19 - TGTGCCAGTAGCCCGGGACAACCACACGAAAAACTGTTTTTT CASSPGQPHEKLFF
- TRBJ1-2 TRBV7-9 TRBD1 TGTGCCAGCAGCTTAGCCCGGGACAGGGATGGTGGCTACACCTTC CASSLARDRDGGYTF
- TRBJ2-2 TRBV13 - TGTGCCAGCAGCTTAGGTGCAGGGTCGAACACCGGGGAGCTGTTTTTT CASSLGAGSNTGELFF
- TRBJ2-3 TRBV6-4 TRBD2 TGTGCCAGCAGTGTAACGTGGAGCGGGGACACAGATACGCAGTATTTT CASSVTWSGDTDTQYF
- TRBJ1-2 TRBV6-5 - TGTGCCAGCAGTCCCTCCGTGGCCCGCGGCGGCTACACCTTC CASSPSVARGGYTF
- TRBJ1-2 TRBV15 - TGTGCCACCAGCGAAGGGGCCTATGGCTACACCTTC CATSEGAYGYTF
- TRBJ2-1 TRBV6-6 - TGTGCCAGCAGGTCCCTAGAGAGCTCCTACAATGAGCAGTTCTTC CASRSLESSYNEQFF
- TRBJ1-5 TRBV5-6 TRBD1 TGTGCCAGCAGCCCCACAGGGGGCAATCAGCCCCAGCATTTT CASSPTGGNQPQHF
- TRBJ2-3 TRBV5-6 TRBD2 TGTGCCAGCAGCTTTCTCAGCGGGGGGGCGCGAGATACGCAGTATTTT CASSFLSGGARDTQYF
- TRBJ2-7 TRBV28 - TGTGCCAGCAGTTTACAGGGACTTCAATACGAGCAGTACTTC CASSLQGLQYEQYF
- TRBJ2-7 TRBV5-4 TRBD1 TGTGCCAGCAGCACGACAGGGTTGTACGAGCAGTACTTC CASSTTGLYEQYF
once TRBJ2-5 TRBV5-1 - TGCGCCAGCAGCTGGTCGGCGGACAGATTATTAGAGACCCAGTACTTC CASSWSADRLLETQYF
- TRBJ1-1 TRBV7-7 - TGTGCCAGCAGCGAGCGGGCCAGCACTGAAGCTTTCTTT CASSERASTEAFF
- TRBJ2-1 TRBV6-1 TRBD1 TGTGCCAGCAGTGAAGAGGGGGCCACCTACAATGAGCAGTTCTTC CASSEEGATYNEQFF
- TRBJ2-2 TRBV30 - TGTGCCTGGAGGTCAAGCGGTTGGGCCGGGGAGCTGTTTTTT CAWRSSGWAGELFF
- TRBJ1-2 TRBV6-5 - TGTGCCAGCAGTTCCCCTTCGCGTTCGGGGGGTAAAGGCTACACCTTC CASSSPSRSGGKGYTF
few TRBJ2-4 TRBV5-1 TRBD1 TGCGCCAGCAGCTTGGGTGCCGGGACAGGGAACCGTTGGGGAAACATTCAGTACTTC CASSLGAGTGNRWGNIQYF
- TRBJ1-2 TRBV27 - TGTGCCAGCAGTTTAGGCCGGGACATAAGTGGCTACACCTTC CASSLGRDISGYTF
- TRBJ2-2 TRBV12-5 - TGTGCTAGTGGGTTGCAGGGGTATGGCGGGGAGCTGTTTTTT CASGLQGYGGELFF
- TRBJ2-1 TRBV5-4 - TGTGCCAGCAGCTTCTATACGGGTATCTCCTACAATGAGCAGTTCTTC CASSFYTGISYNEQFF
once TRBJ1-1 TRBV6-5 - TGTGCCAGCAGTTACTCGACCTTGTCAGGGCGGACTGAAGCTTTCTTT CASSYSTLSGRTEAFF
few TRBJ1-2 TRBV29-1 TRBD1 TGCAGCGTTGAAGGACAGGGCAGCGGCTACACCTTC CSVEGQGSGYTF
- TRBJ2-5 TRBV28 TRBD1 TGTGCCAGCAGCCTGGACAGGGTCTTAGAGACCCAGTACTTC CASSLDRVLETQYF
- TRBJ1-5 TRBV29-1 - TGCAGCGTTGGGGAGGGGAATCAGCCCCAGCATTTT CSVGEGNQPQHF
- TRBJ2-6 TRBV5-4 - TGTGCCAGCAGCACTCGACAGTACCCGCGATCCCACTCTGGGGCCAACGTCCTGACTTTC CASSTRQYPRSHSGANVLTF
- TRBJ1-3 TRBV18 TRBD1 TGTGCCAGCTCCCAAGGAATCGGACAGGGCACTGGAAACACCATATATTTT CASSQGIGQGTGNTIYF
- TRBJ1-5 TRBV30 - TGTGCCTGGGCCTCCGTTGGGGCCCCCCAGCATTTT CAWASVGAPQHF
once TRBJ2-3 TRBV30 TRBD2 TGTGCCTGGAGTGCGAGCGGGGGGGCCGTGTATACGCAGTATTTT CAWSASGGAVYTQYF
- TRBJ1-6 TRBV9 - TGTGCCAGCAGCGTAGAGGTCGCGGGTGGGCCCCTCCACTTT CASSVEVAGGPLHF
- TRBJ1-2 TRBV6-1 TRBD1 TGTGCCAGCAGTGTGGGACAGGGAGCTAACTATGGCTACACCTTC CASSVGQGANYGYTF